This T cell receptor (beta chain) stems from a study of CD8 T cells in ankylosing spondylitis. One entry per CDR3 protein, called by TCRdb with MiXCR from the 5' RACE reads. The sample has about 130,000 distinct CDR3 sequences, about 13% seen once. This CDR3 has 15 residues. V lost 4 bases to trimming and J lost 5 bases; unmatched junction nucleotides: 6. Germline V CDR1 and CDR2: MNHEY, SMNVEV (reference sequence). Note on this clonotype: Antigen: not known.

Study results and caveats: Several of the motif variants were reported before in synovial fluid and blood from reactive arthritis.

The chain combines TRBV27 with TRBJ1-1; 11 bases align to TRBD1. The clonotype was recovered from a female donor with ankylosing spondylitis or in good health (not recorded which). The sequencing sample was made of blood, either unsorted or a sorted T cell fraction (not recorded which). In DNA, the CDR3 is TGTGCCAGCAGTTCCGGGACAGGGGGACGAACTGAAGCTTTCTTT. It yields the protein CASSSGTGGRTEAFF.